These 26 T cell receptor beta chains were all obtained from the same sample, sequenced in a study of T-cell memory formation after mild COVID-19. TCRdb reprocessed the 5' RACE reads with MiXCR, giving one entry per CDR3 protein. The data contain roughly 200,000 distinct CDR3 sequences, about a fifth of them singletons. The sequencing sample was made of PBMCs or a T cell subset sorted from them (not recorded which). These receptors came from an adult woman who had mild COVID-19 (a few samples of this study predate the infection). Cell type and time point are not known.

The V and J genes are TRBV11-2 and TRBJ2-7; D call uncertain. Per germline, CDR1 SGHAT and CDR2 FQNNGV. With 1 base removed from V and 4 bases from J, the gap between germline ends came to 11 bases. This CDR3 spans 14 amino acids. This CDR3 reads CASSLGAGRYEQYF. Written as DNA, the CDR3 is TGTGCCAGCAGCTTAGGGGCCGGAAGATACGAGCAGTACTTC.

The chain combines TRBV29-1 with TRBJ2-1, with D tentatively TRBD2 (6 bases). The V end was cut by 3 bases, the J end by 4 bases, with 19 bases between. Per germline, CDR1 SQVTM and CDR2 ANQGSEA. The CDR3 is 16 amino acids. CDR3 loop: CSVDGGAGGRYNEQFF. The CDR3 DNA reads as TGCAGCGTTGATGGGGGAGCGGGTGGGAGATACAATGAGCAGTTCTTC.

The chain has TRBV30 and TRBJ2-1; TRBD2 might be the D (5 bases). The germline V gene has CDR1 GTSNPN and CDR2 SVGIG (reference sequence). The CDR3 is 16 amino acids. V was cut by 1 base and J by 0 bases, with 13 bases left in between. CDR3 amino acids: CAWSAAGQSSYNEQFF. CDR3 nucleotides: TGTGCCTGGAGTGCCGCGGGCCAGAGCTCCTACAATGAGCAGTTCTTC.

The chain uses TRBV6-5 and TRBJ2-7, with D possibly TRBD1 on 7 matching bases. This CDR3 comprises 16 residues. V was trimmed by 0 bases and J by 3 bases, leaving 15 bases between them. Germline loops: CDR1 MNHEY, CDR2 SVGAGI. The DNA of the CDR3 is TGTGCCAGCAGTTACTCGATCAGGGGGGTAAACTACGAGCAGTACTTC. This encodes CASSYSIRGVNYEQYF.

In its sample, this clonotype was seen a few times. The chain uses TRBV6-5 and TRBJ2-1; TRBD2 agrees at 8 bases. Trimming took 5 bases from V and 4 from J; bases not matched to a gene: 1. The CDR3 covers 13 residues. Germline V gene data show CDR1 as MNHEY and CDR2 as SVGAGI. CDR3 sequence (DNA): TGTGCCAGCAGTACTAGCGGATACAATGAGCAGTTCTTC. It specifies CASSTSGYNEQFF.

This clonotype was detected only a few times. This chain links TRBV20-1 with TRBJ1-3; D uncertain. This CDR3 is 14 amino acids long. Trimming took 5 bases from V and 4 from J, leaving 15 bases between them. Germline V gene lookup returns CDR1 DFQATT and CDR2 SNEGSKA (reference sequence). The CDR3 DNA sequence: TGCAGTGCTCGTGGCGTGGGTTCCGGAAACACCATATATTTT. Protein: CSARGVGSGNTIYF.

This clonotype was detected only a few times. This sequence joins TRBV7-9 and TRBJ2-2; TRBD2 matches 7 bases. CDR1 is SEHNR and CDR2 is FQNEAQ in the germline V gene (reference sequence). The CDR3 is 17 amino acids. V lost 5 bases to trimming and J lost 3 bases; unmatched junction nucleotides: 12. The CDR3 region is CASSPPGASGDTGELFF. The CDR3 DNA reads TGTGCCAGCAGCCCCCCAGGAGCTAGCGGTGACACCGGGGAGCTGTTTTTT.

The CDR3 DNA reads TGTGCCAGCTGGGGGGGGTGGAATGAGCAGTTCTTC. Protein product: CASWGGWNEQFF. V and J are TRBV6-2 or TRBV6-3 and TRBJ2-1, with 7 bases fitting TRBD2. This CDR3 is built from 12 residues. Trimming at V came to 8 bases and at J to 7 bases, leaving 5 bases not matched to a gene. CDR1 and CDR2 (germline): MNHEY, SVGEGT.

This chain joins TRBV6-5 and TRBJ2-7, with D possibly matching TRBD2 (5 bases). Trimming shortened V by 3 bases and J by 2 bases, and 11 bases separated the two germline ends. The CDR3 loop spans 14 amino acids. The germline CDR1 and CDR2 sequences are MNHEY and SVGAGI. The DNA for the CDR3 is TGTGCCAGCAGTTATAAAAGCGGTACCTACGAGCAGTACTTC. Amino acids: CASSYKSGTYEQYF.

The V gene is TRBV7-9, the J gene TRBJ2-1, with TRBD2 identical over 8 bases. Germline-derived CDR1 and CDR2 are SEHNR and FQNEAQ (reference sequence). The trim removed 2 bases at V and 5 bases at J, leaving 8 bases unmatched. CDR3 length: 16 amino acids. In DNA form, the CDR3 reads TGTGCCAGCAGCTTATCCCCGGGGGGGCTTAACAATGAGCAGTTCTTC. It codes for CASSLSPGGLNNEQFF. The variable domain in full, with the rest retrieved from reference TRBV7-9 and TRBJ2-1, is DTGVSQNPRHKITKRGQNVTFRCDPISEHNRLYWYRQTLGQGPEFLTYFQNEAQLEKSRLLSDRFSAERPKGSFSTLEIQRTEQGDSAMYLCASSLSPGGLNNEQFFGPGTRLTVL.

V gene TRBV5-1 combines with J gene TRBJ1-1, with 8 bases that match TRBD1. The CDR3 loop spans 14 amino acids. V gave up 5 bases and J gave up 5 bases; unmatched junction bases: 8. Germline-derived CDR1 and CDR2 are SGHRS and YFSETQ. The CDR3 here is CASRAEDRGTEAFF. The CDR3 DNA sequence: TGCGCCAGCAGGGCCGAAGACAGGGGAACTGAAGCTTTCTTT. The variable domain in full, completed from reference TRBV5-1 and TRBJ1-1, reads KAGVTQTPRYLIKTRGQQVTLSCSPISGHRSVSWYQQTPGQGLQFLFEYFSETQRNKGNFPGRFSGRQFSNSRSEMNVSTLELGDSALYLCASRAEDRGTEAFFGQGTRLTVV.

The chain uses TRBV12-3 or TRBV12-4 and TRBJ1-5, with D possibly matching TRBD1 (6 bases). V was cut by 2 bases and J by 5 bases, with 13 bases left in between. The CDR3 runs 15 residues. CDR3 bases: TGTGCCAGCAGTTTAACTGGACAGAAGCATCAGCCCCAGCATTTT. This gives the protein CASSLTGQKHQPQHF.

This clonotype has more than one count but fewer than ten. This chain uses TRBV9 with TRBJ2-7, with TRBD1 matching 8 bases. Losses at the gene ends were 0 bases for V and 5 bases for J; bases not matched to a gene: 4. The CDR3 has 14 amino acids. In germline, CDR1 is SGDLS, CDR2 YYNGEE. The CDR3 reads CASSVGSGGDEQYF. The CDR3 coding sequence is TGTGCCAGCAGCGTAGGTTCAGGGGGCGACGAGCAGTACTTC.

The CDR3 spells CASSPSQGSTTDTQYF. CDR3 nucleotide sequence: TGTGCCAGCTCACCATCGCAGGGATCGACCACAGATACGCAGTATTTT. The chain links TRBV18 to TRBJ2-3, with D tentatively TRBD1 (5 bases). CDR1 is KGHSH, CDR2 LQKENI, per germline. The CDR3 has 16 residues. Trimming left V 2 bases short and J 2 bases short, with 14 bases between.

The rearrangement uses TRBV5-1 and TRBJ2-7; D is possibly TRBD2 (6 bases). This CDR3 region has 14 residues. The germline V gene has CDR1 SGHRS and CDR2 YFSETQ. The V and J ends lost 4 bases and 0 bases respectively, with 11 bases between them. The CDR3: CASSAGPSSYEQYF. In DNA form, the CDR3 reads TGCGCCAGCAGCGCGGGACCGAGCTCCTACGAGCAGTACTTC. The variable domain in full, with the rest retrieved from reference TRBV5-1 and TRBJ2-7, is KAGVTQTPRYLIKTRGQQVTLSCSPISGHRSVSWYQQTPGQGLQFLFEYFSETQRNKGNFPGRFSGRQFSNSRSEMNVSTLELGDSALYLCASSAGPSSYEQYFGPGTRLTVT.

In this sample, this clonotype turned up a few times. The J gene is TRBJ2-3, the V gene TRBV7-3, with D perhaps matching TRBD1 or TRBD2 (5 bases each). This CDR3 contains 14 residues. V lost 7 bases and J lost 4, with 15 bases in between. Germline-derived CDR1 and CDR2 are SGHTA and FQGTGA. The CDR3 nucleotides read TGTGCCAGCAAAGATGGGGGTGGAGCAGATACGCAGTATTTT. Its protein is CASKDGGGADTQYF.

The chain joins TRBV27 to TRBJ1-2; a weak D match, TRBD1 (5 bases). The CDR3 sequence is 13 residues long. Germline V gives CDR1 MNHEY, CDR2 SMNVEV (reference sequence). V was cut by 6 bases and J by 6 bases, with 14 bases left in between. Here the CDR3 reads CASSLGGHNGYTF. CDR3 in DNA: TGTGCCAGCAGCCTTGGCGGACACAATGGCTACACCTTC.

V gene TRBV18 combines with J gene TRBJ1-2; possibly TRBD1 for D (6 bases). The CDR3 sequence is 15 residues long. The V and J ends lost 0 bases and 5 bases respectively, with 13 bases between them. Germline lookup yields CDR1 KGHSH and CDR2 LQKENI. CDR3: CASSPPGGPRYGYTF. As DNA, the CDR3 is TGTGCCAGCTCACCACCTGGGGGGCCACGGTATGGCTACACCTTC.

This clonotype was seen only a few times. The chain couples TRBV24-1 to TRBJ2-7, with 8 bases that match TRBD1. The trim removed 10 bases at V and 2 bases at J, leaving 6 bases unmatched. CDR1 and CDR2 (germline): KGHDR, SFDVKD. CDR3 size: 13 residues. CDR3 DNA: TGTGCCACTGCAGGGGGCTCGGCCTACGAGCAGTACTTC. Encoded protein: CATAGGSAYEQYF.

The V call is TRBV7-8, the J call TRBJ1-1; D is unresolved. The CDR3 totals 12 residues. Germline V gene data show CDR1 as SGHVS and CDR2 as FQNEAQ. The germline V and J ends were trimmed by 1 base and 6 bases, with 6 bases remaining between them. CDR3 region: CASSLGPAEAFF. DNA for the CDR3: TGTGCCAGCAGCTTAGGTCCAGCTGAAGCTTTCTTT. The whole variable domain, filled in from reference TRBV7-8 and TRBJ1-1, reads GAGVSQSPRYKVAKRGQDVALRCDPISGHVSLFWYQQALGQGPEFLTYFQNEAQLDKSGLPSDRFFAERPEGSVSTLKIQRTQQEDSAVYLCASSLGPAEAFFGQGTRLTVV.

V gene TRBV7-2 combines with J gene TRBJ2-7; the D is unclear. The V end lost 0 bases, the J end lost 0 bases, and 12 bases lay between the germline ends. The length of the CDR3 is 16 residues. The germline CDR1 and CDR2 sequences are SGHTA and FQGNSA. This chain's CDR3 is CASSLAPGSSSYEQYF. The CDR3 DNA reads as TGTGCCAGCAGCTTAGCGCCTGGGTCCTCCTCCTACGAGCAGTACTTC.

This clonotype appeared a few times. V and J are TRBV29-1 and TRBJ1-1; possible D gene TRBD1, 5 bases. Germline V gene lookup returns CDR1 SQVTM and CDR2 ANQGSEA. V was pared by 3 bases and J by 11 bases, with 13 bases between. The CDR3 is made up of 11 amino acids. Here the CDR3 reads CSVEGPVEAFF. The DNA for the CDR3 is TGCAGCGTTGAGGGACCTGTCGAGGCTTTCTTT.

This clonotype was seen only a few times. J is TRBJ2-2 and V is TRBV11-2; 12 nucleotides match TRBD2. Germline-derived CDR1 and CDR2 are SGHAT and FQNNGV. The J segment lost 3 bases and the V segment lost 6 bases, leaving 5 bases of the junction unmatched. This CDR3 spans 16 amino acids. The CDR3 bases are TGTGCCAGCAGTACGACTAGCGGGGGTCACACCGGGGAGCTGTTTTTT. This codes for CASSTTSGGHTGELFF.

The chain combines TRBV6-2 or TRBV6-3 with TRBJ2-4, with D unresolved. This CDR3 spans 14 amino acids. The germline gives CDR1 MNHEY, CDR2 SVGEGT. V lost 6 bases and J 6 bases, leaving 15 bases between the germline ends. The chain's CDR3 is CASSYPEGPNIQYF. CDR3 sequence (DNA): TGTGCCAGCAGCTACCCTGAAGGGCCAAACATTCAGTACTTC.

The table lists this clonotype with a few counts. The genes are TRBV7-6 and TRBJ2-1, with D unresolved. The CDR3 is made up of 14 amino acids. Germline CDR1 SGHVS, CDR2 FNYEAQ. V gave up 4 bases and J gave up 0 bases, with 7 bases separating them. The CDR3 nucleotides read TGTGCCAGCAGCTCCGATGCCTCCTACAATGAGCAGTTCTTC. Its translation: CASSSDASYNEQFF.

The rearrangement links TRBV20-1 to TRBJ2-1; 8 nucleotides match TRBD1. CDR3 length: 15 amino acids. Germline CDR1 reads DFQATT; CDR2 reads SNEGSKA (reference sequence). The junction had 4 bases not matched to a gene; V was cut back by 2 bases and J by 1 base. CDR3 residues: CSARPRGPSYNEQFF. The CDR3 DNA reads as TGCAGTGCTAGACCCAGGGGGCCATCCTACAATGAGCAGTTCTTC.